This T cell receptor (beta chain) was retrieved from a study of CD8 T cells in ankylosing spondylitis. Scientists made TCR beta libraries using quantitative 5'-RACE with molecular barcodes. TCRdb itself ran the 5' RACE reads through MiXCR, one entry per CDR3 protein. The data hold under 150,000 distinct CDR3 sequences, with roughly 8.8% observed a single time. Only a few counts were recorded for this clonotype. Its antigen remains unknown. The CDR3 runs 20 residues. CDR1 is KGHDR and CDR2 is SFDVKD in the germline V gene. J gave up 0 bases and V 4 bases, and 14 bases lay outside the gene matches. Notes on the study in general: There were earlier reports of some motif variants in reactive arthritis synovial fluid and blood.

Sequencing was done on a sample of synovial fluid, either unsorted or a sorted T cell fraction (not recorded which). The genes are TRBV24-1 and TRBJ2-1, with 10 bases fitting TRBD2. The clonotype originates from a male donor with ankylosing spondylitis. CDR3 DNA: TGTGCCACCAGTGACGCCGCACCTACAGCGGGAGGGAGCTCCTACAATGAGCAGTTCTTC. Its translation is CATSDAAPTAGGSSYNEQFF.